The rows below give T cell receptor beta chains drawn from one sample of a study of cytomegalovirus exposure and HLA in healthy donors. The table came from immunoSEQ multiplex PCR; TCRdb's copy has only in-frame clones and leaves some out. This table holds 150,000 to 200,000 clones, approximately 80% found once. The specimen was PBMCs. All receptors come from a woman in her twenties or thirties in good health and CMV-seropositive. CDR3s include the opening cysteine and the closing phenylalanine or tryptophan. Fields, in order: clone size, J gene, D gene, V gene, CDR3 DNA, CDR3 protein. D genes are given only for firm matches. The size of a clone is reported for some rows only, either as once, few or many, or as a class for expanded clones.

clone size: .; J gene: TRBJ2-7; D gene: .; V gene: TRBV11-2; CDR3 DNA: TGTGCCAGCAGCTTAGGTCCACCGGGGGAGCAGTACTTC; CDR3 protein: CASSLGPPGEQYF
clone size: .; J gene: TRBJ2-1; D gene: TRBD2; V gene: TRBV2; CDR3 DNA: TGTGCCAGCAGGGGAACTAGCGGGGCCTACAATGAGCAGTTCTTC; CDR3 protein: CASRGTSGAYNEQFF
clone size: .; J gene: TRBJ2-7; D gene: TRBD2; V gene: TRBV14; CDR3 DNA: TGTGCCAGCGGAACCCGAGGGGGGACTAGCGCCTACGAGCAGTACTTC; CDR3 protein: CASGTRGGTSAYEQYF
clone size: .; J gene: TRBJ2-5; D gene: TRBD1; V gene: TRBV18; CDR3 DNA: TGTGCCAGCTCGATACGGACAGGGGGAGAGACCCAGTACTTC; CDR3 protein: CASSIRTGGETQYF
clone size: .; J gene: TRBJ2-7; D gene: .; V gene: TRBV27; CDR3 DNA: TGTGCCAGCAGTTTATCGGAGGGAACCTACGAGCAGTACTTC; CDR3 protein: CASSLSEGTYEQYF
clone size: .; J gene: TRBJ1-2; D gene: TRBD1; V gene: TRBV4-1; CDR3 DNA: TGCGCCAGCAGCCAACCTGGGACAGGCAACTATGGCTACACCTTC; CDR3 protein: CASSQPGTGNYGYTF
clone size: .; J gene: TRBJ1-2; D gene: TRBD1; V gene: TRBV5-1; CDR3 DNA: TGCGCCAGCAGCTTTGGGACAGCCTATGGCTACACCTTC; CDR3 protein: CASSFGTAYGYTF
clone size: .; J gene: TRBJ2-1; D gene: TRBD1; V gene: TRBV5-1; CDR3 DNA: TGCGCCAGCAGCTTTCCGGGACAGGGGTTTAGTGAGCAGTTCTTC; CDR3 protein: CASSFPGQGFSEQFF
clone size: .; J gene: TRBJ2-1; D gene: .; V gene: TRBV9; CDR3 DNA: TGTGCCAGCAGCCAACAGGCAGCTAGCGCGGGTGAGCAGTTCTTC; CDR3 protein: CASSQQAASAGEQFF
clone size: .; J gene: TRBJ2-1; D gene: TRBD2; V gene: TRBV2; CDR3 DNA: TGTGCCAGCAGCCAGGAAGGGACTAGGGGCGGTGAGCAGTTCTTC; CDR3 protein: CASSQEGTRGGEQFF
clone size: .; J gene: TRBJ1-5; D gene: .; V gene: TRBV27; CDR3 DNA: TGTGCCAGCAGTCCCTTTCAGGGCAATCAGCCCCAGCATTTT; CDR3 protein: CASSPFQGNQPQHF
clone size: .; J gene: TRBJ1-5; D gene: .; V gene: TRBV14; CDR3 DNA: TGTGCCAGCAGCCAAGATAGCGGGGGAAATCAGCCCCAGCATTTT; CDR3 protein: CASSQDSGGNQPQHF
clone size: .; J gene: TRBJ1-2; D gene: TRBD1; V gene: TRBV7-9; CDR3 DNA: TGTGCCAGCGGAATTCTGGACAGGTCAAATGGCTACACCTTC; CDR3 protein: CASGILDRSNGYTF
clone size: .; J gene: TRBJ2-3; D gene: .; V gene: TRBV9; CDR3 DNA: TGTGCCAGCAGCGTGGGGGGGGCTTTCACAGATACGCAGTATTTT; CDR3 protein: CASSVGGAFTDTQYF
clone size: .; J gene: TRBJ1-1; D gene: .; V gene: TRBV6-5; CDR3 DNA: TGTGCCAGCAGTTACTTTGGGGAGGGCACTGAAGCTTTCTTT; CDR3 protein: CASSYFGEGTEAFF
clone size: .; J gene: TRBJ1-4; D gene: .; V gene: TRBV19; CDR3 DNA: TGTGCCAGTAGTGTTGGTGGGGCGACTAATGAAAAACTGTTTTTT; CDR3 protein: CASSVGGATNEKLFF
clone size: .; J gene: TRBJ1-5; D gene: TRBD1; V gene: TRBV29-1; CDR3 DNA: TGCAGCGTCTCTACAGGGGTGGAGAATCAGCCCCAGCATTTT; CDR3 protein: CSVSTGVENQPQHF
clone size: .; J gene: TRBJ1-2; D gene: .; V gene: TRBV4-3; CDR3 DNA: TGCGCCAGCAGCCAAGGACCGCTACAGGGAAACTATGGCTACACCTTC; CDR3 protein: CASSQGPLQGNYGYTF
clone size: .; J gene: TRBJ1-2; D gene: .; V gene: TRBV4-2; CDR3 DNA: TGTGCCAGCAGCCAAGAAAGAGGAGGGACGTTTCGGTATGGCTACACCTTC; CDR3 protein: CASSQERGGTFRYGYTF
clone size: .; J gene: TRBJ1-1; D gene: TRBD1; V gene: TRBV28; CDR3 DNA: TGTGCCAGCAGTCCATACAGGGGTGCAGGTACTGAAGCTTTCTTT; CDR3 protein: CASSPYRGAGTEAFF
clone size: few; J gene: TRBJ2-6; D gene: .; V gene: TRBV6-5; CDR3 DNA: TGTGCCAGCAGTTACTCGAGTTCTGGGGCCAACGTCCTGACTTTC; CDR3 protein: CASSYSSSGANVLTF
clone size: .; J gene: TRBJ1-2; D gene: .; V gene: TRBV4-1; CDR3 DNA: TGCGCCAGCAGCTATAGGGGCCACAGCTATGGCTACACCTTC; CDR3 protein: CASSYRGHSYGYTF
clone size: .; J gene: TRBJ1-5; D gene: .; V gene: TRBV7-7; CDR3 DNA: TGTGCCAGCAGCCGAGACAGTTTAGGATACCAGCCCCAGCATTTT; CDR3 protein: CASSRDSLGYQPQHF
clone size: .; J gene: TRBJ1-2; D gene: .; V gene: TRBV7-2; CDR3 DNA: TGTGCCAGCAGCCAGACGGGGAGGTATGGCTACACCTTC; CDR3 protein: CASSQTGRYGYTF
clone size: .; J gene: TRBJ2-3; D gene: .; V gene: TRBV7-2; CDR3 DNA: TGTGCCAGCAGCTTCAGCGTCGTTGGTAACACAGATACGCAGTATTTT; CDR3 protein: CASSFSVVGNTDTQYF
clone size: .; J gene: TRBJ1-2; D gene: TRBD1; V gene: TRBV9; CDR3 DNA: TGTGCCAGCAGCGGCCGGACAGGGCTAAACTATGGCTACACCTTC; CDR3 protein: CASSGRTGLNYGYTF
clone size: .; J gene: TRBJ2-7; D gene: .; V gene: TRBV4-1; CDR3 DNA: TGCGCCAGCAGCCGAATCGCATCCGCCGGGGGATACTCCTACGAGCAGTACTTC; CDR3 protein: CASSRIASAGGYSYEQYF
clone size: .; J gene: TRBJ1-2; D gene: .; V gene: TRBV4-2; CDR3 DNA: TGTGCCAGCAGCCGTATTGGGGGGGCCCTCTATGGCTACACCTTC; CDR3 protein: CASSRIGGALYGYTF
clone size: .; J gene: TRBJ1-3; D gene: .; V gene: TRBV2; CDR3 DNA: TGTGCCAGCAGTGAGACGGGGAACTCTGGAAACACCATATATTTT; CDR3 protein: CASSETGNSGNTIYF
clone size: .; J gene: TRBJ1-6; D gene: TRBD1; V gene: TRBV7-9; CDR3 DNA: TGTGCCAGCAGCTTAGAGGGCAGGGGGTATTCACCCCTCCACTTT; CDR3 protein: CASSLEGRGYSPLHF
clone size: once; J gene: TRBJ2-7; D gene: TRBD2; V gene: TRBV19; CDR3 DNA: TGTGCCAGTAGTCCCTCTCCTCCGGACGGGGGGATCGGTCAGTACTTC; CDR3 protein: CASSPSPPDGGIGQYF